What follows are 27 T cell receptor beta chains derived from one specimen sequenced in a study of T and B cells in COVID-19 patients (dated by TCRdb to the early 2020s). The run used an Illumina MiSeq. Multiplex PCR with BIOMED2 TRB-A/B primer pools was used to amplify TRB rearrangements. TCRdb redid the processing of the public reads, applying fastp at Q25 and MiXCR, and retained in-frame beta chains. All rows with the same CDR3 protein become a single entry with the most common DNA and genes. In all, the sample holds 4,000 to 6,000 distinct CDR3 sequences, and about 21% of those were seen once. Together, the top ten hold around 10% of the sample. TRB repertoires were amplified from 250-500 ng of genomic DNA extracted from blood. Specimen: blood. These receptors came from a human donor with active COVID-19.

This chain joins TRBV6-5 and TRBJ2-3, with 7 bases aligning to TRBD2. This CDR3 is 15 amino acids long. CDR1 and CDR2 from the germline V gene are MNHEY and SVGAGI. The trim removed 6 bases at V and 0 bases at J, leaving 6 bases unmatched. The CDR3 coding sequence is TGTGCCAGCAGGGTCAATAGCGGGAGCACAGATACGCAGTATTTT. Residues: CASRVNSGSTDTQYF.

This clonotype is judged medium-sized (0.01 to 0.1%). The chain is built from TRBV19 and TRBJ1-4, with a weak D call TRBD1 (6 bases). With 6 bases removed from V and 7 bases from J, the gap between germline ends came to 18 bases. The germline gives CDR1 LNHDA, CDR2 SQIVND (reference sequence). The length of the CDR3 is 15 residues. The CDR3 spells CASSPGVLPGEKLFF. The DNA for the CDR3 is TGTGCCAGTAGCCCAGGGGTCCTGCCAGGTGAAAAACTGTTTTTT.

The chain combines TRBV7-2 with TRBJ1-5; 8 bases line up with TRBD1. Trimming removed 0 bases from V and 5 bases from J; junction bases left unmatched: 6. Looked up from germline, CDR1 is SGHTA and CDR2 is FQGNSA. The CDR3 length is 16 residues. The CDR3 protein is CASSLASDRGYQPQHF. CDR3 DNA sequence: TGTGCCAGCAGCTTAGCGTCAGACAGGGGATATCAGCCCCAGCATTTT.

This clonotype is classed as medium-sized. CDR3 sequence reads: CASSNPGRVTEAFF. The DNA for the CDR3 is TGTGCCAGTAGTAACCCAGGGCGGGTGACTGAAGCTTTCTTT. The rearrangement links TRBV19 to TRBJ1-1, with D tentatively TRBD1 (5 bases). Trimming took off 4 bases at V and 5 bases at J, with 14 bases between the two ends. Germline V lookup: CDR1 LNHDA, CDR2 SQIVND (reference sequence). CDR3 size: 14 residues.

Comment on this clonotype: Since no conserved phenylalanine or tryptophan closes the CDR3, a read error is the likely cause. It is unclear where the CDR3 begins or ends on the DNA, so no DNA is shown, and the CDR3 is as TCRdb lists it. The chain links TRBV7-2 to TRBJ1-2. Germline V gene sequence: CDR1 SGHTA, CDR2 FQGNSA. The CDR3 adds up to 11 amino acids, both ends counted. The CDR3: CASSFGGGGRL.

There are a few counts of this clonotype. The chain employs TRBV7-9 and TRBJ1-1; tentatively, D is TRBD1 (6 bases). Germline loops: CDR1 SEHNR, CDR2 FQNEAQ (reference sequence). CDR3 length: 15 residues. The V end lost 5 bases, the J end lost 5 bases, and 18 bases lay between the germline ends. CDR3 loop: CASSLHAAGETEAFF. CDR3 in DNA: TGTGCCAGCAGCCTCCACGCGGCAGGGGAGACTGAAGCTTTCTTT.

Within the sample, this clonotype is medium-sized (0.01 to 0.1%). This chain connects TRBV29-1 to TRBJ1-4, with 7 bases lining up with TRBD1. The CDR3 runs 12 residues. Germline V gene lookup returns CDR1 SQVTM and CDR2 ANQGSEA. The CDR3, as DNA: TGCACCATGGGACAGAATAATGAAAAACTGTTTTTT. Translating gives CTMGQNNEKLFF.

This clonotype has just a few counts. The chain has TRBV10-3 and TRBJ2-7; 8 bases match TRBD2. This CDR3 has 16 amino acids. In germline, CDR1 is ENHRY, CDR2 SYGVKD. The ends lost 0 bases at V and 2 bases at J; junction bases unmatched: 6. In nucleotides, the CDR3 is TGTGCCATCAGTGAGTCCCTCGGACTAGCCCCCTACGAGCAGTACTTC. Its protein product is CAISESLGLAPYEQYF.

The table lists this clonotype with many counts. The chain couples TRBV12-3 or TRBV12-4 to TRBJ2-3; D uncertain. Trimming took 5 bases from V and 2 from J, leaving 5 bases between them. The CDR3 extends over 12 amino acids. Here the CDR3 DNA reads TGTGCCAGCAGTCCCTACACAGATACGCAGTATTTT. Amino acids: CASSPYTDTQYF.

This clonotype rates as medium-sized. This chain links TRBV30 with TRBJ1-6; 7 positions match TRBD1. Germline V CDR1 and CDR2: GTSNPN, SVGIG (reference sequence). The CDR3 consists of 13 residues. V lost 8 bases and J lost 5; bases outside the gene matches: 6. The CDR3 nucleotides read TGTGCCCTGACAGGGACGAATAATTCACCCCTCCACTTT. This encodes CALTGTNNSPLHF.

As to this clonotype: The DNA is omitted, as the CDR3 cannot be located on it reliably, and the CDR3 follows TCRdb's listing. The rearrangement uses TRBV27 and TRBJ2-1; the DNA was not compared with TRBD1, the D call given in the table. CDR1 and CDR2 from the germline V gene are MNHEY and SMNVEV (reference sequence). The CDR3 adds up to 14 amino acids, both ends counted. The CDR3: CASSVGQGSKEQCF.

This clonotype was counted only a few times. The chain employs TRBV7-9 and TRBJ2-3; TRBD2 might be the D (6 bases). V lost 2 bases and J lost 4, with 16 bases in between. Germline V CDR1 and CDR2: SEHNR, FQNEAQ (reference sequence). This CDR3 contains 16 residues. CDR3 bases: TGTGCCAGCAGCTTATTTAGCGGTGGTGGAGCAGATACGCAGTATTTT. Amino acids: CASSLFSGGGADTQYF.

The rearrangement uses TRBV12-3 or TRBV12-4 and TRBJ1-2, with D uncertain. Trimming removed 0 bases from V and 4 bases from J, with 15 bases in between. The CDR3 is 16 residues long. This CDR3 reads CASSLARNGLPYGYTF. The CDR3 nucleotides read TGTGCCAGCAGTTTAGCGCGAAACGGACTACCCTATGGCTACACCTTC.

This clonotype is deemed medium-sized. The genes are TRBV30 and TRBJ1-3, with 9 positions matching TRBD1. From germline, CDR1 is GTSNPN and CDR2 SVGIG (reference sequence). The CDR3 is 12 residues long. J was trimmed by 4 bases and V by 6 bases; bases with no gene match: 1. DNA of the CDR3: TGTGCCTGCGGGACAGGGGGAAACACCATATATTTT. This encodes CACGTGGNTIYF.

About this clonotype itself: This may be a read error: a much more frequent sequence differs by one nucleotide. DNA for the CDR3: TGTGCCGTCGCGGGACAAAGCTACTCCTACAATGAGCAGTTCTTC. Residues: CAVAGQSYSYNEQFF. The chain links TRBV15 to TRBJ2-1, with D perhaps assigned TRBD1 or TRBD2 (6 bases each). Germline V gene lookup returns CDR1 LNHNV and CDR2 YYDKDF (reference sequence). The CDR3 length is 15 residues. The V end lost 11 bases, the J end lost 0 bases, and 17 bases lay between the germline ends.

The rearrangement uses TRBV7-2 and TRBJ1-6, with unresolved D. Trimming pared 5 bases from V and 11 bases from J, leaving 13 bases between. The V gene's germline CDR1 is SGHTA and CDR2 FQGNSA. The CDR3 covers 13 residues. As DNA, the CDR3 is TGTGCCAGCAGCACCCGGACGACTCCACCCCTCCACTTT. Translated: CASSTRTTPPLHF.

This clonotype was counted a few times. This chain connects TRBV20-1 to TRBJ2-3, with D unresolved. This CDR3 comprises 13 residues. Per germline, CDR1 DFQATT and CDR2 SNEGSKA (reference sequence). V lost 5 bases and J lost 4, with 13 bases in between. DNA for the CDR3: TGCAGTGCTCCGACTTATTTAGCAGATACGCAGTATTTT. Protein: CSAPTYLADTQYF.

A word on this clonotype: The junction shows a germline mismatch at one end, possibly a read error. The CDR3 protein is CASSQLVLTDPSF. The CDR3 bases are TGTGCCAGCAGCCAATTAGTCCTCACCGATCCCTCTTTT. V gene TRBV14 combines with J gene TRBJ2-3; D is unresolved. The CDR3 is made up of 13 amino acids. From germline, CDR1 is SGHDN and CDR2 FVKESK.

The V gene is TRBV20-1, the J gene TRBJ2-3, with no clear D. V lost 6 bases to trimming and J lost 9 bases, with 13 bases between them. The germline V gene encodes CDR1 DFQATT and CDR2 SNEGSKA (reference sequence). The CDR3 extends over 11 amino acids. The chain's CDR3 is CSAPLVGTQYF. The DNA of the CDR3 is TGCAGTGCCCCCTTGGTCGGGACGCAGTATTTT.

The chain is built from TRBV12-3 or TRBV12-4 and TRBJ1-1, with 7 bases aligning to TRBD1. This CDR3 comprises 14 residues. V lost 7 bases, J lost 4 bases, and 9 bases stayed unmatched. This CDR3 reads CASKKQGFGTEAFF. The CDR3 coding sequence is TGTGCCAGCAAGAAACAGGGGTTCGGCACTGAAGCTTTCTTT.

By proportion, this clonotype is medium-sized. The gene calls are TRBV27 and TRBJ1-1; D possibly corresponds to TRBD1 (5 bases). Germline V gene data show CDR1 as MNHEY and CDR2 as SMNVEV (reference sequence). Trimming removed 6 bases from V and 0 bases from J, with 11 bases in between. This CDR3 spans 14 amino acids. This CDR3 reads CASRRDSMNTEAFF. CDR3 in DNA: TGTGCCAGCAGGAGAGACAGCATGAACACTGAAGCTTTCTTT.

This clonotype is judged medium-sized (0.01 to 0.1%). The V and J genes are TRBV6-6 and TRBJ2-7; either TRBD1 or TRBD2 may supply D (5 bases each). This CDR3 is built from 14 residues. V shed 5 bases and J shed 7 bases, with 18 bases lying between them. Per the germline V gene, CDR1 is MNHNY and CDR2 is SVGAGI (reference sequence). CDR3 bases: TGTGCCAGCAGTGAGGGGACGGGTTTGGAGGAGCAGTACTTC. Protein: CASSEGTGLEEQYF.

Relative to its sample, this clonotype is medium-sized. This chain joins TRBV6-2 or TRBV6-3 and TRBJ2-7; D ambiguous. Germline-derived CDR1 and CDR2 are MNHEY and SVGEGT. Trimming removed 4 bases at V and 3 bases at J, with 7 bases between. CDR3 size: 12 residues. The CDR3 region is CASSWQFYEQYF. The DNA of the CDR3 is TGTGCCAGCAGTTGGCAGTTCTACGAGCAGTACTTC.

The chain links TRBV5-1 to TRBJ2-2, with 7 bases aligning to TRBD1. Germline CDR1 SGHRS, CDR2 YFSETQ. The CDR3 covers 15 residues. V lost 4 bases to trimming and J lost 3 bases; unmatched junction nucleotides: 6. The CDR3 region is CASSLGQTYTGELFF. CDR3 sequence (DNA): TGCGCCAGCAGCCTGGGACAGACCTACACCGGGGAGCTGTTTTTT. Based on the CDR3 plus reference TRBV5-1 and TRBJ2-2, the full variable domain is KAGVTQTPRYLIKTRGQQVTLSCSPISGHRSVSWYQQTPGQGLQFLFEYFSETQRNKGNFPGRFSGRQFSNSRSEMNVSTLELGDSALYLCASSLGQTYTGELFFGEGSRLTVL.

Judged by abundance, this clonotype is medium-sized. This chain links TRBV19 with TRBJ2-7; TRBD1 matches at 7 bases. The trim removed 6 bases at V and 2 bases at J, leaving 7 bases unmatched. CDR3 length equals 14 residues. Per the germline V gene, CDR1 is LNHDA and CDR2 is SQIVND (reference sequence). This CDR3 reads CASRTDRPPYEQYF. CDR3 sequence (DNA): TGTGCCAGTAGGACGGACAGGCCTCCCTACGAGCAGTACTTC.

This sequence joins TRBV7-3 and TRBJ1-1; TRBD1 might be the D (5 bases). Germline V gene data show CDR1 as SGHTA and CDR2 as FQGTGA. Between the trimmed V and J ends, which lost 1 base and 7 bases, there was a span of 10 bases. There are 13 residues in the CDR3. The CDR3 loop is CASSLNPRGEAFF. CDR3 DNA: TGTGCCAGCAGCTTAAACCCAAGGGGTGAAGCTTTCTTT. The variable domain in full, with the rest retrieved from reference TRBV7-3 and TRBJ1-1, is GAGVSQTPSNKVTEKGKYVELRCDPISGHTALYWYRQSLGQGPEFLIYFQGTGAADDSGLPNDRFFAVRPEGSVSTLKIQRTERGDSAVYLCASSLNPRGEAFFGQGTRLTVV.

This chain connects TRBV7-2 to TRBJ1-5; D remains ambiguous. The CDR3 consists of 17 residues. CDR1 SGHTA and CDR2 FQGNSA come from the germline V gene. V was shortened by 1 base and J by 11 bases, with 24 bases between the two germline ends. CDR3 in amino acids: CASSLGPGSSNQRAQHF. CDR3 DNA sequence: TGTGCCAGCAGCTTAGGCCCGGGCAGCTCAAACCAAAGAGCCCAGCATTTT.